Below are 15 T cell receptor beta chains sequenced from a single sample in a study of regulatory T cells in long-lasting Graves disease. Specified time point: newly diagnosed GD, antithyroid drugs for less than 3 months. Scientists built the TCR library using RNA that was extracted from PBMCs. With iRepertoire HTBI primers and Arm-PCR of CDR3 regions, TCR beta libraries were built. TCRdb used MiXCR to reprocess the multiplex PCR reads, holding one entry per CDR3 protein. This sample has roughly 420,000 distinct CDR3 sequences; around 17% occur once, and the top ten carry about 23%. The data were also submitted as part of a second study, on T cells in Graves' hyperthyroidism and ophthalmopathy.

The source material was peripheral blood mononuclear cells (PBMCs), sampled at new diagnosis, from a patient treated with antithyroid drugs. These receptor sequences come from a woman under 30 with Graves disease.

This clonotype has ten or more counts. The genes are TRBV20-1 and TRBJ2-3, with D perhaps given as TRBD1 or TRBD2 (5 bases each). The CDR3 runs to 11 residues. Per germline, CDR1 DFQATT and CDR2 SNEGSKA (reference sequence). The V gene lost 5 bases and the J gene lost 6 bases, with 9 bases spanning the gap. The CDR3 sequence: CSARWGDTQYF. CDR3 DNA: TGCAGTGCTCGATGGGGGGATACGCAGTATTTT.

Many counts were recorded for this clonotype. The CDR3 region is CASSDKKWGKNTEAFF. The CDR3 nucleotides read TGTGCCAGCAGTGATAAGAAGTGGGGCAAGAACACTGAAGCTTTCTTT. The chain links TRBV6-1 to TRBJ1-1, with D perhaps TRBD1 (5 bases). Germline V gene sequence: CDR1 MNHNS, CDR2 SASEGT. Trimming shortened V by 3 bases and J by 1 base, and 15 bases separated the two germline ends. This CDR3 has 16 residues.

This clonotype has a count of ten or more. The J gene is TRBJ1-1, the V gene TRBV11-2, with 8 positions matching TRBD1. Per the germline V gene, CDR1 is SGHAT and CDR2 is FQNNGV. The CDR3 is 12 amino acids. V shed 5 bases, J shed 11 bases, and the junction held 7 bases outside the gene matches. The CDR3 sequence is CASSLDRGGAFF. Here the CDR3 DNA reads TGTGCCAGCAGCCTCGACAGGGGCGGTGCTTTCTTT.

At least ten counts were recorded for this clonotype. This chain links TRBV15 with TRBJ2-5, with D uncertain. The CDR3 spans 13 residues. Germline CDR1 LNHNV, CDR2 YYDKDF (reference sequence). V shed 5 bases and J shed 2 bases, with 9 bases lying between them. The CDR3 region is CATSPSGQETQYF. DNA for the CDR3: TGTGCCACCAGCCCCTCAGGACAAGAGACCCAGTACTTC. The full variable domain, in which reference TRBV15 and TRBJ2-5 provide the parts outside the CDR3, is DAMVIQNPRYQVTQFGKPVTLSCSQTLNHNVMYWYQQKSSQAPKLLFHYYDKDFNNEADTPDNFQSRRPNTSFCFLDIRSPGLGDTAMYLCATSPSGQETQYFGPGTRLLVL.

This clonotype was seen a handful of times. Compared with germline, one end of the junction differs, possibly owing to a read error. The chain has TRBV10-3 and TRBJ2-1, with TRBD2 matching over 13 bases. This CDR3 contains 15 residues. The germline CDR1 and CDR2 sequences are ENHRY and SYGVKD. The CDR3: CATSASGLAGDEQFF. The CDR3 bases are TGTGCCACCAGTGCAAGTGGACTAGCGGGAGACGAGCAGTTCTTC.

Concerning this clonotype itself: This CDR3 fails to terminate in the conserved phenylalanine or tryptophan, so it likely reflects a read error. The chain is built from TRBV30 and TRBJ1-2; possible D gene TRBD1, 6 bases. This CDR3 comprises 13 residues. V was clipped by 4 bases and J by 2 bases, with 11 bases between them. The germline gives CDR1 GTSNPN, CDR2 SVGIG (reference sequence). CDR3 DNA: TGTGCCTGGATTCACCAGGGGAACTATGGCTACACCCTC. Translation: CAWIHQGNYGYTL.

This clonotype was counted many times. The rearrangement uses TRBV7-3 and TRBJ2-1; 13 positions match TRBD2. CDR3 size: 15 residues. Trimming at V came to 5 bases and at J to 9 bases, leaving 7 bases not matched to a gene. CDR1 and CDR2 from the germline V gene are SGHTA and FQGTGA. The CDR3 here is CASSRTSGSLVEQFF. As DNA, the CDR3 is TGTGCCAGCAGCAGGACTAGCGGGAGTTTGGTTGAGCAGTTCTTC.

This clonotype showed up just a few times. V is TRBV6-5 and J is TRBJ2-2; D is ambiguous. The germline V and J ends were trimmed by 0 bases and 7 bases, with 15 bases remaining between them. CDR3 size: 16 residues. Germline values: CDR1 MNHEY, CDR2 SVGAGI. CDR3 sequence reads: CASSYSIGPGVGELFF. Here the CDR3 DNA reads TGTGCCAGCAGTTACTCGATCGGCCCGGGTGTCGGGGAGCTGTTTTTT.

This clonotype has only a few counts. This chain links TRBV6-5 with TRBJ1-3, with 8 bases identical to TRBD1. Germline V CDR1 and CDR2: MNHEY, SVGAGI. The length of the CDR3 is 15 residues. Losses at the gene ends were 3 bases for V and 2 bases for J; bases not matched to a gene: 3. CDR3 in amino acids: CASSYDRGPGNTIYF. The CDR3 region has the DNA TGTGCCAGCAGTTATGACAGGGGACCTGGAAACACCATATATTTT.

Many counts were recorded for this clonotype. This rearrangement joins TRBV7-8 to TRBJ1-5, with D tentatively TRBD1 (5 bases). The germline V gene has CDR1 SGHVS and CDR2 FQNEAQ. The CDR3 spans 13 residues. The germline V and J ends were trimmed by 1 base and 7 bases, with 8 bases remaining between them. CDR3 in amino acids: CASSLGTQQPQHF. The CDR3 bases are TGTGCCAGCAGCTTAGGGACACAACAGCCCCAGCATTTT.

J is TRBJ2-3 and V is TRBV2, with 8 bases matching TRBD1. The CDR3 loop spans 14 amino acids. With V trimmed by 6 bases and J by 2 bases, 4 bases remained unmatched. In germline, CDR1 is SNHLY, CDR2 FYNNEI. CDR3 coding DNA: TGTGCCAGCAGCGGACAGGGTTCCACAGATACGCAGTATTTT. Amino acid sequence: CASSGQGSTDTQYF. Together with reference TRBV2 and TRBJ2-3, the CDR3 gives the full variable domain: EPEVTQTPSHQVTQMGQEVILRCVPISNHLYFYWYRQILGQKVEFLVSFYNNEISEKSEIFDDQFSVERPDGSNFTLKIRSTKLEDSAMYFCASSGQGSTDTQYFGPGTRLTVL.

This clonotype was counted once. V usage is TRBV5-6 and J usage is TRBJ2-5, with TRBD1 matching over 9 bases. The CDR3 sequence is 15 residues long. The junction had 5 bases not matched to a gene; V was cut back by 4 bases and J by 1 base. Per germline, CDR1 SGHDT and CDR2 YYEEEE. This chain's CDR3 is CASSPGQGSQETQYF. CDR3 nucleotide sequence: TGTGCCAGCAGCCCCGGACAGGGGTCCCAAGAGACCCAGTACTTC.

In its sample, this clonotype was seen a few times. The chain uses TRBV12-3 or TRBV12-4 and TRBJ2-2; D not certain. Trimming took off 7 bases at V and 2 bases at J, with 14 bases between the two ends. CDR3 length: 15 residues. The CDR3 DNA follows: TGTGCCAGCACCCCCCTCGGCCCCAACACCGGGGAGCTGTTTTTT. Translation gives CASTPLGPNTGELFF.

This clonotype came up a few times. Because the CDR3 is missing its conserved closing phenylalanine or tryptophan, this is likely a read error. The rearrangement joins TRBV2 to TRBJ1-5, with D perhaps TRBD1 (5 bases). V shed 4 bases and J shed 7 bases, with 17 bases lying between them. Germline V gene lookup returns CDR1 SNHLY and CDR2 FYNNEI. CDR3 length equals 15 residues. The CDR3 sequence: CASSVGQGGRQPQHS. The CDR3 DNA follows: TGTGCCAGCAGTGTGGGGCAGGGTGGGCGCCAGCCCCAGCATTCT.

This clonotype was seen many times. The V gene is TRBV20-1, the J gene TRBJ2-5; no definite D call. Germline CDR1 DFQATT, CDR2 SNEGSKA (reference sequence). The CDR3 consists of 10 residues. Trimming stripped 5 bases from V and 10 bases from J, with 11 bases between. Here the CDR3 DNA reads TGCAGTGCTCTCTTTGAGGACCAGTACTTC. This sequence encodes CSALFEDQYF.